Shown below are 17 T cell receptor beta chains from a single sample sequenced in a study of chemoradiotherapy in HPV16-positive cancers. Measured with immunoSEQ multiplex PCR; TCRdb has only the in-frame clones, and not every one. The table lists roughly 2,200 clones, about four fifths of them singletons. This specimen was tumor tissue, taken from a patient who underwent chemoradiotherapy. All receptors come from a human donor with HPV-associated anogenital cancer.

The CDR3 loop reads CASSPPRSSTANSYEQYF. The CDR3 bases are TGCGCCAGCAGCCCTCCCCGCTCTTCGACAGCGAACTCCTACGAGCAGTACTTC. The rearrangement joins TRBV5-1 to TRBJ2-7, with D tentatively TRBD1 (5 bases). Per germline, CDR1 SGHRS and CDR2 YFSETQ. The CDR3 sequence is 18 residues long. V gave up 4 bases and J gave up 0 bases, with 23 bases separating them.

This clone was recorded a few times. The rearrangement uses TRBV10-3 and TRBJ1-4, with 8 bases identical to TRBD1. The length of the CDR3 is 15 residues. The V segment lost 4 bases and the J segment 8 bases; nucleotides outside the gene matches: 9. Germline lookup yields CDR1 ENHRY and CDR2 SYGVKD. The CDR3 sequence: CAISAGQGSEEKLFF. In DNA, the CDR3 is TGTGCCATCAGTGCAGGACAGGGTAGCGAAGAAAAACTGTTTTTT.

The rearrangement links TRBV30 to TRBJ2-3; D is undetermined. CDR1 is GTSNPN and CDR2 is SVGIG in the germline V gene (reference sequence). V was trimmed by 1 base and J by 0 bases, leaving 8 bases between them. The CDR3 contains 14 residues. CDR3 protein: CAWSAPRSTDTQYF. The CDR3 DNA reads TGTGCCTGGAGTGCGCCGAGGAGCACAGATACGCAGTATTTT.

This clone was counted once. The chain carries TRBV5-1 and TRBJ2-5; 11 positions match TRBD2. This CDR3 region has 18 residues. V dropped 1 base and J dropped 4; count of bases not matched to a gene: 12. Germline V lookup: CDR1 SGHRS, CDR2 YFSETQ. The CDR3 spells CASSLSKLAGAHGETQYF. The CDR3 nucleotides are TGCGCCAGCAGCTTGAGTAAACTAGCGGGGGCCCATGGAGAGACCCAGTACTTC.

This clone was seen a handful of times. The genes are TRBV27 and TRBJ1-1; the D is unclear. The CDR3 has 13 residues. The germline gives CDR1 MNHEY, CDR2 SMNVEV (reference sequence). The V end lost 5 bases, the J end lost 1 base, and 8 bases lay between the germline ends. As DNA, the CDR3 is TGTGCCAGCAGTATAGGATCGAACACTGAAGCTTTCTTT. This encodes CASSIGSNTEAFF.

The rearrangement joins TRBV9 to TRBJ2-7; possible D gene TRBD2, 7 bases. CDR3 size: 16 residues. Between the trimmed V and J ends, which lost 0 bases and 6 bases, there was a span of 19 bases. Germline CDR1 is SGDLS and CDR2 is YYNGEE. CDR3 region: CASSVAASAGDTEQYF. CDR3 sequence (DNA): TGTGCCAGCAGCGTAGCTGCTTCGGCGGGGGACACCGAGCAGTACTTC.

The rearrangement uses TRBV11-3 and TRBJ2-3; 8 nucleotides line up with TRBD1. V was clipped by 2 bases and J by 3 bases; unmatched bases: 1. CDR3 size: 14 residues. Looked up from germline, CDR1 is SGHNT and CDR2 is YENEEA. This CDR3 reads CASSLNRGTDTQYF. CDR3 sequence (DNA): TGTGCCAGCAGCTTAAACAGGGGGACAGATACGCAGTATTTT. The variable domain in full, completed from reference TRBV11-3 and TRBJ2-3, reads EAGVVQSPRYKIIEKKQPVAFWCNPISGHNTLYWYLQNLGQGPELLIRYENEEAVDDSQLPKDRFSAERLKGVDSTLKIQPAELGDSAVYLCASSLNRGTDTQYFGPGTRLTVL.

The chain recombines TRBV30 with TRBJ2-5; 11 bases map to TRBD2. Germline-derived CDR1 and CDR2 are GTSNPN and SVGIG (reference sequence). With V trimmed by 3 bases and J by 3 bases, 3 bases remained unmatched. CDR3 length: 14 amino acids. DNA of the CDR3: TGTGCCTGGAGCCTGGGACTAGCGGAAGAGACCCAGTACTTC. It translates to CAWSLGLAEETQYF.

The V call is TRBV27, the J call TRBJ1-2, with TRBD1 matching over 7 bases. Per germline, CDR1 MNHEY and CDR2 SMNVEV (reference sequence). V shed 2 bases, J shed 5 bases, and the junction held 5 bases outside the gene matches. This CDR3 contains 14 residues. CDR3 sequence: CASSLQAGGYGYTF. The CDR3 DNA reads TGTGCCAGCAGTTTACAGGCAGGGGGATATGGCTACACCTTC.

J is TRBJ1-4 and V is TRBV29-1, with D possibly being TRBD1 (5 bases). The V gene lost 4 bases and the J gene lost 12 bases, with 15 bases spanning the gap. From germline, CDR1 is SQVTM and CDR2 ANQGSEA. The CDR3 extends over 12 amino acids. CDR3 DNA: TGCAGCGTTGGGGACCTGGGGGAGGAACTGTTTTTT. It yields the protein CSVGDLGEELFF.

V gene TRBV5-4 combines with J gene TRBJ2-3; TRBD2 is a possible D gene (7 bases). V dropped 2 bases and J dropped 4 bases, with 14 bases sitting between them. The CDR3 consists of 15 residues. Per the germline V gene, CDR1 is SGHNT and CDR2 is YYREEE (reference sequence). For the CDR3, the DNA is TGTGCCAGCAGCTTAATGGGGGGGGCATCAGATACGCAGTATTTT. It codes for CASSLMGGASDTQYF.

This clone was seen a few times. The CDR3 spells CASTRQGARDTQYF. The CDR3 nucleotides read TGTGCCAGCACGCGACAGGGGGCGCGAGATACGCAGTATTTT. The chain employs TRBV2 and TRBJ2-3; 10 bases align to TRBD1. Germline values: CDR1 SNHLY, CDR2 FYNNEI. The CDR3 has 14 residues. Trimming at V came to 7 bases and at J to 5 bases, leaving 6 bases not matched to a gene.

The chain uses TRBV7-9 and TRBJ1-6; D gene uncertain. The germline V gene has CDR1 SEHNR and CDR2 FQNEAQ (reference sequence). The CDR3 covers 14 residues. Trimming removed 4 bases from V and 7 bases from J, with 11 bases in between. CDR3 DNA sequence: TGTGCCAGCAGCTCAACAGTTTTAAATTCACCCCTCCACTTT. This translates into CASSSTVLNSPLHF.

The J gene is TRBJ1-2, the V gene TRBV25-1; the D gene is possibly TRBD1 (5 bases). The CDR3 totals 11 residues. The germline V gene encodes CDR1 MGHDK and CDR2 SYGVNS. Between the trimmed V and J ends, which lost 5 bases and 7 bases, there was a span of 8 bases. Here the CDR3 reads CASSRGGGYTF. The CDR3 nucleotides are TGTGCCAGCAGTCGGGGGGGTGGCTACACCTTC.

This clone is large (0.1 to 1%) in the sample. The junction and the germline gene differ at one end; a read error may be behind it. The gene calls are TRBV7-7 and TRBJ2-2, with D perhaps given as TRBD1 or TRBD2 (5 bases each). This CDR3 has 13 residues. CDR1 is SSHAT and CDR2 is FNYEAQ in the germline V gene (reference sequence). CDR3 sequence reads: CASSLGVGGELFF. Written as DNA, the CDR3 is TGTGCTAGCAGCTTGGGGGTCGGCGGGGAGCTGTTTTTT.

The chain has TRBV5-4 and TRBJ2-1; 7 nucleotides match TRBD2. This CDR3 is built from 15 residues. Unmatched junction bases numbered 4, after V lost 0 bases and J lost 4 bases. Germline lookup yields CDR1 SGHNT and CDR2 YYREEE (reference sequence). The CDR3 spells CASSLGGGDYNEQFF. For the CDR3, the DNA is TGTGCCAGCAGCTTGGGCGGGGGAGATTACAATGAGCAGTTCTTC.

The gene calls are TRBV10-3 and TRBJ2-7; D is perhaps TRBD1 or TRBD2 (5 bases each). Deletions cut 4 bases from V and 4 bases from J, with 14 bases between. The CDR3 is 14 residues long. Germline CDR1 is ENHRY and CDR2 is SYGVKD. The CDR3 bases are TGTGCCATCAGTGCTTCAGGGACCGGATACGAGCAGTACTTC. Protein sequence: CAISASGTGYEQYF.